The sequence of this TCR beta chain was determined in a study of OX40 agonist ivuxolimab in advanced cancers. Of note for this clone: Its specificity is not known. Other nucleotide sequences from this sample produce the same CDR3.

Study-wide findings and caveats: A proportion of nonresponders additionally exhibited low normalized T-cell clonal expansion.

Some clones are missing from TCRdb's copy, which holds only in-frame ones; the method was immunoSEQ multiplex PCR. The table includes about 50,000 clones, roughly 80% detected once. This TCR was sampled from an adult with an advanced solid tumor such as melanoma, head and neck, liver or kidney cancer. The sequences come from CD4+ or CD8+ T cells sorted from blood, collected in a trial of the OX40 agonist ivuxolimab.

Here the CDR3 DNA reads TGTGCCAGCAGTTACCTAAGGACAGGGGGCGGCTATGGCTACACCTTC. Translation gives CASSYLRTGGGYGYTF. The rearrangement uses TRBV6-5 and TRBJ1-2, with TRBD1 identical over 11 bases. Per the germline V gene, CDR1 is MNHEY and CDR2 is SVGAGI. The V segment lost 2 bases and the J segment 4 bases; nucleotides outside the gene matches: 6. This CDR3 region has 16 residues.